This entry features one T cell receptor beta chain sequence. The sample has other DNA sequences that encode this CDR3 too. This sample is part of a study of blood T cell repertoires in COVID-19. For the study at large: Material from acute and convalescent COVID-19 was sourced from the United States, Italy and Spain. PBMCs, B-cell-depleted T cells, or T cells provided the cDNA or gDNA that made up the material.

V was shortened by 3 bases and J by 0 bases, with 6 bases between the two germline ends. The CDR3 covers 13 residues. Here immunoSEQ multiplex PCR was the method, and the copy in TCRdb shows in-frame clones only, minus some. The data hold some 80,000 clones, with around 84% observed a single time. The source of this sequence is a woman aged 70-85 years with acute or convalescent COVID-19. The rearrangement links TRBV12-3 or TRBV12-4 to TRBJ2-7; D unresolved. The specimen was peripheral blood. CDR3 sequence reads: CASSFSHSYEQYF. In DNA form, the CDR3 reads TGTGCCAGCAGTTTTAGTCACTCCTACGAGCAGTACTTC.